The next 11 T cell receptor beta chains were all read from a single sample in a study of cytomegalovirus exposure and HLA in healthy donors. 13 Jbeta primers and 60 Vbeta primers were used for the PCR. Repertoires were generated with immunoSEQ multiplex PCR, while TCRdb's copy carries only in-frame clones and drops some. Among around 160,000 clones listed, roughly 79% were seen once. What was sequenced was PBMCs. The receptors stem from a male donor in good health and CMV-seropositive.

The chain joins TRBV27 to TRBJ2-7; D not resolved. V was pared by 2 bases and J by 6 bases, with 11 bases between. This CDR3 comprises 13 residues. Germline-derived CDR1 and CDR2 are MNHEY and SMNVEV (reference sequence). Written as DNA, the CDR3 is TGTGCCAGCAGTTTAATCCCCCTCGGCGAGCAGTACTTC. This encodes CASSLIPLGEQYF.

The chain has TRBV4-2 and TRBJ1-6; TRBD1 matches 7 bases. Germline-derived CDR1 and CDR2 are LGHNA and YNFKEQ. V lost 3 bases and J lost 14; bases outside the gene matches: 19. The CDR3 contains 17 residues. DNA for the CDR3: TGTGCCAGCAGCCAGCACATCAGCCGGGACAGCGGATATTCCCTCCACTTT. This codes for CASSQHISRDSGYSLHF.

The chain combines TRBV28 with TRBJ2-7; no definite D call. Germline V CDR1 and CDR2: MDHEN, SYDVKM. The CDR3 sequence is 12 residues long. The ends were cut back, 1 base at V and 3 bases at J, with 4 bases in the middle. Here the CDR3 reads CASSLSFYEQYF. Here the CDR3 DNA reads TGTGCCAGCAGTTTATCTTTCTACGAGCAGTACTTC.

The rearrangement uses TRBV27 and TRBJ2-7; 9 positions match TRBD1. CDR1 is MNHEY and CDR2 is SMNVEV in the germline V gene (reference sequence). The CDR3 is 15 amino acids. After removal of 4 bases from V and 4 bases from J, the junction contained 8 bases not matched to a gene. CDR3 in amino acids: CASSSWTGAGYEQYF. Written as DNA, the CDR3 is TGTGCCAGCAGTTCGTGGACAGGGGCGGGGTACGAGCAGTACTTC.

The chain is built from TRBV7-2 and TRBJ2-7, with 11 bases lining up with TRBD2. This CDR3 has 16 residues. J gave up 3 bases and V 0 bases, and 4 bases lay outside the gene matches. CDR1 is SGHTA and CDR2 is FQGNSA in the germline V gene. The DNA for the CDR3 is TGTGCCAGCAGCTTAGCTGGGGGACTAGCGGACTACGAGCAGTACTTC. It translates to CASSLAGGLADYEQYF.

This sequence joins TRBV27 and TRBJ1-2; D gene unclear. This CDR3 region has 14 residues. Germline CDR1 is MNHEY and CDR2 is SMNVEV (reference sequence). V dropped 5 bases and J dropped 2 bases, with 12 bases sitting between them. This chain's CDR3 is CASSQRAVNYGYTF. The CDR3 nucleotides read TGTGCCAGCAGTCAGCGGGCAGTGAACTATGGCTACACCTTC.

The chain is built from TRBV5-1 and TRBJ2-5; 9 bases line up with TRBD2. CDR3 length equals 16 residues. The germline V gene has CDR1 SGHRS and CDR2 YFSETQ. Trimming cost V 0 bases and J 4 bases; bases outside gene matches: 7. The CDR3 sequence: CASSLVGGGEGETQYF. The CDR3 DNA follows: TGCGCCAGCAGCTTGGTTGGCGGGGGGGAAGGAGAGACCCAGTACTTC. The variable domain in full, with the rest retrieved from reference TRBV5-1 and TRBJ2-5, is KAGVTQTPRYLIKTRGQQVTLSCSPISGHRSVSWYQQTPGQGLQFLFEYFSETQRNKGNFPGRFSGRQFSNSRSEMNVSTLELGDSALYLCASSLVGGGEGETQYFGPGTRLLVL.

The gene calls are TRBV7-2 and TRBJ1-2; no clear D. V was trimmed by 5 bases and J by 8 bases, leaving 12 bases between them. This CDR3 is 12 amino acids long. Germline loops: CDR1 SGHTA, CDR2 FQGNSA. The CDR3 loop is CASSPLSGGYTF. The CDR3 DNA reads as TGTGCCAGCAGCCCCCTCTCCGGGGGCTACACCTTC.

The gene calls are TRBV5-1 and TRBJ2-1; 14 bases agree with TRBD2. V lost 2 bases and J lost 2; bases outside the gene matches: 6. The CDR3 totals 18 residues. Germline V gene lookup returns CDR1 SGHRS and CDR2 YFSETQ. The CDR3 bases are TGCGCCAGCAGCTTCGGACTAGCGGGGGGCCTTACCTACAATGAGCAGTTCTTC. Residues: CASSFGLAGGLTYNEQFF.

As DNA, the CDR3 is TGCGCCAGCAGCACCGCCGGGACATCGAACACCGGGGAGCTGTTTTTT. Its protein is CASSTAGTSNTGELFF. This rearrangement joins TRBV5-1 to TRBJ2-2; weak D call: TRBD1 (6 bases). Trimming took 4 bases from V and 0 from J, leaving 13 bases between them. CDR3 length: 16 amino acids. Germline V CDR1 and CDR2: SGHRS, YFSETQ.

The chain carries TRBV7-8 and TRBJ1-1; D uncertain. V lost 2 bases to trimming and J lost 6 bases, with 16 bases between them. The CDR3 totals 15 residues. Germline loops: CDR1 SGHVS, CDR2 FQNEAQ. CDR3 sequence (DNA): TGTGCCAGCAGCTTACGACCGCTCCCCGGGGCTGAAGCTTTCTTT. Its protein is CASSLRPLPGAEAFF.